The rows below give T cell receptor beta chains drawn from one sample of a study of response to subunit inactivated influenza vaccine. TCRdb analysed the RT-PCR reads with MiXCR anew, one entry per CDR3 protein. The profile shows hundreds of thousands of distinct CDR3 sequences, 14% of them singletons. Sample: PBMCs from blood, taken approximately 15 days before vaccination. These receptors were taken from a man in his fifties who received an inactivated influenza vaccine. CDR3s include the opening cysteine and the closing phenylalanine or tryptophan. A D gene is named only where the DNA matches it firmly. Part of the rows lack a size; the others show once, few, many or a class for expanded clones.

>TRBD2|-|TRBV7-6|TRBJ2-3
TGTGCCAGCAGCTCGCGCCCTAGCGGGGGGCCTTTCACAGATACGCAGTATTTT
CASSSRPSGGPFTDTQYF
>TRBD1|few|TRBV10-2|TRBJ2-1
TGCGCCAGCAGCAAATTGGACAGGCTGGATGAGCAGTTCTTC
CASSKLDRLDEQFF
>-|few|TRBV5-1|TRBJ2-3
TGCGCCAGCAGCCACCCCTCGCGGGGATACACAGATACGCAGTATTTT
CASSHPSRGYTDTQYF
>TRBD2|many|TRBV6-2/TRBV6-3|TRBJ2-5
TGTGCCAGCAGTTACTCAGGGCTAGCGGGAGAGACCCAGTACTTC
CASSYSGLAGETQYF
>-|few|TRBV18|TRBJ1-1
TGTGCCAGCTCACCACTCGTCATAGGGAACACTGAAGCTTTCTTT
CASSPLVIGNTEAFF
>-|-|TRBV11-2|TRBJ2-2
TGTGCCAGCAGCCGATCAGCGGATTGGGATAGCGGGGAGCTGTTTTTT
CASSRSADWDSGELFF
>TRBD1|few|TRBV28|TRBJ2-7
TGTGCCAGCAGGTGGGGGACAGTCGGCGAGCAGTACTTC
CASRWGTVGEQYF
>-|few|TRBV13|TRBJ1-2
TGTGCCAGCAGCTTAGGGGACACCGATGGCTACACCTTC
CASSLGDTDGYTF
>-|-|TRBV28|TRBJ2-5
TGTGCCAGCAGTTTCCCTCGGACACTCGGAACCATCCAAGAGACCCAGTACTTC
CASSFPRTLGTIQETQYF
>-|-|TRBV20-1|TRBJ2-3
TGCAGTGCTAGTGACCGGGATCCCTTGGACCCAGATACGCAGTATTTT
CSASDRDPLDPDTQYF
>-|many|TRBV12-3/TRBV12-4|TRBJ2-2
TGTGCCAGCAGTTTAGACACCGGGGAGCTGTTTTTT
CASSLDTGELFF
>-|few|TRBV2|TRBJ1-1
TGTGCCAGCAGTGTAGAGTTCGGGTTGACTGAAGCTTTCTTT
CASSVEFGLTEAFF
>-|-|TRBV6-1|TRBJ2-4
TGTGCCAGCAGGTGGGGTGGTAAGGTCCAAAACATTCAGTACTTC
CASRWGGKVQNIQYF
>TRBD1|few|TRBV2|TRBJ1-2
TGTGCCAGCAGCCGGGACAGAAATTCTAACTATGGCTACACCTTC
CASSRDRNSNYGYTF
>-|-|TRBV6-1|TRBJ1-6
TGTGCCAGCAGTGCCGGGTCCAGCTCCTATAATTCACCCCTCCACTTT
CASSAGSSSYNSPLHF
>-|few|TRBV6-5|TRBJ2-7
TGTGCCAGCAGTTACACCGGGTTCCTAAGGACCTACGAGCAGTACTTC
CASSYTGFLRTYEQYF
>TRBD2|many|TRBV7-2|TRBJ2-1
TGTGCCAGCACCCAAATCGGGGAGGGCTCCTACAATGAGCAGTTCTTC
CASTQIGEGSYNEQFF
>TRBD2|few|TRBV9|TRBJ2-7
TGTGCCAGCAGCGTCACGGGACTAGCAGTCCACGAGCAGTACTTC
CASSVTGLAVHEQYF
>TRBD1|-|TRBV9|TRBJ2-5
TGTGCCAGCAGCGCGACAGGGATCGGAGAGACCCAGTACTTC
CASSATGIGETQYF
>-|many|TRBV10-3|TRBJ2-3
TGTGCCATCAGTGAGTCTTATACGCAGTATTTT
CAISESYTQYF
>-|many|TRBV11-2|TRBJ2-1
TGTGCCAGCAGCGCAAACCTGGGGTCCTACAATGAGCAGTTCTTC
CASSANLGSYNEQFF
>TRBD1|few|TRBV6-1|TRBJ2-2
TGTGCCAGCAGGGGGGACAGGGTGAACACCGGGGAGCTGTTTTTT
CASRGDRVNTGELFF
>TRBD1|-|TRBV15|TRBJ2-1
TGTGCCACCAGCAAATACAGGGGGCTGAACAATGAGCAGTTCTTC
CATSKYRGLNNEQFF
>TRBD2|-|TRBV5-1|TRBJ2-7
TGCGCCAGCAGCTTGGGCCCGCGTTTAGCGGGAAGCTACGAGCAGTACTTC
CASSLGPRLAGSYEQYF
>-|-|TRBV7-2|TRBJ2-7
TGTGCCAGCAGCTCCGGACACAACCTCAGGGGCGAGCAGTACTTC
CASSSGHNLRGEQYF
>TRBD2|-|TRBV4-2|TRBJ2-7
TGTGCCAGCAGCCCCCGGGTAGCGGGCTCCTACGAGCAGTACTTC
CASSPRVAGSYEQYF
>-|-|TRBV7-9|TRBJ1-2
TGTGCCAGCAGCTTAGCGCTGTCAGACCCAAATTATGGCTACACCTTC
CASSLALSDPNYGYTF
>TRBD2|-|TRBV29-1|TRBJ2-1
TGCAGCGTTCTCGGACTAGCGGGAGTATTCCGCGATGAGCAGTTCTTC
CSVLGLAGVFRDEQFF
>-|few|TRBV7-2|TRBJ2-1
TGTGCCAGCAGCTTTGCGGCAGCTAACTACAATGAGCAGTTCTTC
CASSFAAANYNEQFF
>-|few|TRBV12-3/TRBV12-4|TRBJ1-3
TGTGCCAGCAGTTTATCCGGGTCAGGGCGCTCTGGAAACACCATATATTTT
CASSLSGSGRSGNTIYF
>-|-|TRBV4-2|TRBJ2-7
TGTGCCAGCAGCCAAGACCAGGGACTCCCCTACGAGCAGTACTTC
CASSQDQGLPYEQYF
>TRBD2|-|TRBV6-2/TRBV6-3|TRBJ2-2
TGTGCCAGCAGTACCGCTAGCGGGACGATCACCGGGGAGCTGTTTTTT
CASSTASGTITGELFF
>TRBD2|-|TRBV20-1|TRBJ2-3
TGCAGTGCTACTCTGCGGGGGGGCCCCGTAGATACGCAGTATTTT
CSATLRGGPVDTQYF
>-|few|TRBV12-3/TRBV12-4|TRBJ2-3
TGTGCCAGCGGCTTATTAGATACGCAGTATTTT
CASGLLDTQYF
>-|-|TRBV5-1|TRBJ1-4
TGCGCCAGCAGCACAAACTCGGGCTCTAATGAAAAACTGTTTTTT
CASSTNSGSNEKLFF
>TRBD1|few|TRBV20-1|TRBJ2-7
TGCAGTGCTGACGAGGGGGCGTCCTACGAGCAGTACTTC
CSADEGASYEQYF
>-|-|TRBV6-2/TRBV6-3|TRBJ2-7
TGTGCCAGCAGATTACTGGGGAGTCCCCTCAGCTCCTACGAGCAGTACTTC
CASRLLGSPLSSYEQYF
>-|few|TRBV3-1|TRBJ1-1
TGTGCCAGCAGCCAGCGGCGGGGGAATGAAGCTTTCTTT
CASSQRRGNEAFF
>TRBD2|-|TRBV20-1|TRBJ2-3
TGCAGTGCTAGAGGCCTTCTAGCGGGGATCACAGATACGCAGTATTTT
CSARGLLAGITDTQYF
>-|-|TRBV10-3|TRBJ1-2
TGTGCCATCAGAGGGACCGTTTATGGCTACACCTTC
CAIRGTVYGYTF
>-|few|TRBV5-1|TRBJ2-3
TGCGCCAGCAGACATCGCACAGATACGCAGTATTTT
CASRHRTDTQYF
>-|-|TRBV5-1|TRBJ1-1
TGCGCCAGCAGCTTGTCTCAGATGAACACTGAAGCTTTCTTT
CASSLSQMNTEAFF
>TRBD1|few|TRBV4-1|TRBJ2-5
TGCGCCAGCAGCTACCGAATGGGACAGCTGACGGAGACCCAGTACTTC
CASSYRMGQLTETQYF